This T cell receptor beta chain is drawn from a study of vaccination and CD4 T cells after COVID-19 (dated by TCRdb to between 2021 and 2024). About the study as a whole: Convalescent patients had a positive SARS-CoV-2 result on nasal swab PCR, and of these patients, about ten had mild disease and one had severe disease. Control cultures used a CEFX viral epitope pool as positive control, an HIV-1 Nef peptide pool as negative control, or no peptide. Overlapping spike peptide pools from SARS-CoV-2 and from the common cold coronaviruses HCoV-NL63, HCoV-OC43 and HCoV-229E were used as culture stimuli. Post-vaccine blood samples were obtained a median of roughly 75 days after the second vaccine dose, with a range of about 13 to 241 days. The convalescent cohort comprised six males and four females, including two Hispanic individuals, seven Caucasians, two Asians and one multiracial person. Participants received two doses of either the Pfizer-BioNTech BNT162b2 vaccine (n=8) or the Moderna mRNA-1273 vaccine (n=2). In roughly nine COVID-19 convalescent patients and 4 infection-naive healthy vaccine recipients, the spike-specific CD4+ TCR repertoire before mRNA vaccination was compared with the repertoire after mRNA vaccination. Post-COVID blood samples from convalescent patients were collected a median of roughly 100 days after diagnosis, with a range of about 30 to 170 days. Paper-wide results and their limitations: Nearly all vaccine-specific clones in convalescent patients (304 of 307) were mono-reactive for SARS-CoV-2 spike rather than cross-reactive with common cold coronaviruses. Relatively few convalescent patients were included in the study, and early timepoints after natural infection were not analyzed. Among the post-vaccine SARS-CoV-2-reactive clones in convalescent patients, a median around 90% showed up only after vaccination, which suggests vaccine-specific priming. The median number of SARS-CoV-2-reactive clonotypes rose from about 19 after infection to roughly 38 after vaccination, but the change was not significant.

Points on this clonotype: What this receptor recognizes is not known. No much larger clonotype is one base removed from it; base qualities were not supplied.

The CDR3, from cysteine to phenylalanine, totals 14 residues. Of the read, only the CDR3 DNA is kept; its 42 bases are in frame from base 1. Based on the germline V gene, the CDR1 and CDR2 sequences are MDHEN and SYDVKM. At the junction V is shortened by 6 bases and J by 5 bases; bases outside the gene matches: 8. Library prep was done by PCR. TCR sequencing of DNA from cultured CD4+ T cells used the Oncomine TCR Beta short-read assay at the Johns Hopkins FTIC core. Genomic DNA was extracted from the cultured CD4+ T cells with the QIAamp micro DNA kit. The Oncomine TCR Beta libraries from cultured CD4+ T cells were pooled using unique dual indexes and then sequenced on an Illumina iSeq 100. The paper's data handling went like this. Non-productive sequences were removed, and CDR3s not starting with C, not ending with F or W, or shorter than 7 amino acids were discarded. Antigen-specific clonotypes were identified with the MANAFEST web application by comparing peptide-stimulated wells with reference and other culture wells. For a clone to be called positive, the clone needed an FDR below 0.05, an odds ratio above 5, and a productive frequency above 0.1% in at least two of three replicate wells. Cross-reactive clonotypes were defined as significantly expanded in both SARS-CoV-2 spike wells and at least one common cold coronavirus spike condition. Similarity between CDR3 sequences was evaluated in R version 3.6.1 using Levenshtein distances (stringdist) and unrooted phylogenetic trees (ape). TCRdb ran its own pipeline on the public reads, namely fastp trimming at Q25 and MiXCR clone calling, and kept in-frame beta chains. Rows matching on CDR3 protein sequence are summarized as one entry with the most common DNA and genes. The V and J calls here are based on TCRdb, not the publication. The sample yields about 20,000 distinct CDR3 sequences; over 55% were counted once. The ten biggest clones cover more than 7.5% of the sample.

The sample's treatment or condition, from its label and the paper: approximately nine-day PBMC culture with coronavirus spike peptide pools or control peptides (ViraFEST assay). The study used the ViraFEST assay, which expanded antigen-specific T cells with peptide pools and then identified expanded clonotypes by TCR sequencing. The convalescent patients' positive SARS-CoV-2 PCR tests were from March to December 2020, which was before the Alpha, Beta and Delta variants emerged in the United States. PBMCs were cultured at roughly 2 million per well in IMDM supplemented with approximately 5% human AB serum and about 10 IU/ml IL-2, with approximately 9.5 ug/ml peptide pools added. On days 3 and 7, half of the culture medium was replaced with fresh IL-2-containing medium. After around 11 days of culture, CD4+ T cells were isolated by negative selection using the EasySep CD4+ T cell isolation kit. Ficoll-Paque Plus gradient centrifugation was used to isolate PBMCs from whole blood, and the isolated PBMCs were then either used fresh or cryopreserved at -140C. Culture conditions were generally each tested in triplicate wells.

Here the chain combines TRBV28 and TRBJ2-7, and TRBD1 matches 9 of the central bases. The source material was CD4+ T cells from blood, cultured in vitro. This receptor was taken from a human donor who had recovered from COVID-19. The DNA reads TGTGCCAGCAGGAGACAGGGGGTCCCCCACGAGCAGTACTTC. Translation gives CASRRQGVPHEQYF.